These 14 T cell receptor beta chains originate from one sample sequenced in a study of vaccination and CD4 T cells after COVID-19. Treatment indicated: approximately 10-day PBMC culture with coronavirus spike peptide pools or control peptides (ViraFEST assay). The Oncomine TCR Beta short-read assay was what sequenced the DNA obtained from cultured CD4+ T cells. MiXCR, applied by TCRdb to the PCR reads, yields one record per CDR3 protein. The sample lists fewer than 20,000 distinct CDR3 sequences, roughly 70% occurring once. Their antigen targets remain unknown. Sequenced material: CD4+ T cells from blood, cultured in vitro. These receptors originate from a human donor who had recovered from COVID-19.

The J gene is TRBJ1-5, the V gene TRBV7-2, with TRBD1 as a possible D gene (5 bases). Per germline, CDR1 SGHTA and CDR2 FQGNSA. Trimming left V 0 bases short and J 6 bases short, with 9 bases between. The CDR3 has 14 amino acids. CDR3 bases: TGTGCCAGCAGCTTAGCAGGGGAAGGTCAGCCCCAGCATTTT. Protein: CASSLAGEGQPQHF.

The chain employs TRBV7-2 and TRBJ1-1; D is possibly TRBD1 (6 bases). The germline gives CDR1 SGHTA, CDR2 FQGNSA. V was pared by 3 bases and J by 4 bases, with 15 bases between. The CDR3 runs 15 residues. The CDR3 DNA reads TGTGCCAGCAGCTTGGGGGGGCGAGAGGGCACTGAAGCTTTCTTT. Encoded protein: CASSLGGREGTEAFF. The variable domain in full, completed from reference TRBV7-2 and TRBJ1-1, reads GAGVSQSPSNKVTEKGKDVELRCDPISGHTALYWYRQSLGQGLEFLIYFQGNSAPDKSGLPSDRFSAERTGGSVSTLTIQRTQQEDSAVYLCASSLGGREGTEAFFGQGTRLTVV.

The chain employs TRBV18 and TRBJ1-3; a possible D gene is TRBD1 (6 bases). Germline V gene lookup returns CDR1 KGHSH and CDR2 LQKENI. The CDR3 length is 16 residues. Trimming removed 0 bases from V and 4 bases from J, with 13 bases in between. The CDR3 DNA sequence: TGTGCCAGCTCACCACCTGGACAGTCGAGGGGAAACACCATATATTTT. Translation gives CASSPPGQSRGNTIYF. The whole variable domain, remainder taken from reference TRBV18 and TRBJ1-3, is NAGVMQNPRHLVRRRGQEARLRCSPMKGHSHVYWYRQLPEEGLKFMVYLQKENIIDESGMPKERFSAEFPKEGPSILRIQQVVRGDSAAYFCASSPPGQSRGNTIYFGEGSWLTVV.

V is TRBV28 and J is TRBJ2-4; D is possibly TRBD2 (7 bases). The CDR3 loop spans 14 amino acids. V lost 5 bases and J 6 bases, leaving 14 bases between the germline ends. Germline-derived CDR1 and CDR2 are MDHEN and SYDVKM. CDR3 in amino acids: CASSPPGGGNIQYF. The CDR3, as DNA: TGTGCCAGCAGTCCCCCGGGGGGCGGAAACATTCAGTACTTC.

DNA of the CDR3: TGTGCCAGCCGTGGAAGCAGTGGTTTATACGAGCAGTACTTC. This sequence encodes CASRGSSGLYEQYF. This rearrangement joins TRBV2 to TRBJ2-7, with D unclear. Germline CDR1 and CDR2: SNHLY and FYNNEI. This CDR3 contains 14 residues. The germline V and J ends were trimmed by 8 bases and 4 bases, with 18 bases remaining between them.

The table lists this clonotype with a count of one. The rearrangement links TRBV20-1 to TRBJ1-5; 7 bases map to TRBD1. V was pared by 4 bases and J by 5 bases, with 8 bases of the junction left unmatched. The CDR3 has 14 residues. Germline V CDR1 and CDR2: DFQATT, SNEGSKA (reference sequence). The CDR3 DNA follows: TGCAGTGCTACCCCGGGACAGAGTTATCAGCCCCAGCATTTT. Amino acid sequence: CSATPGQSYQPQHF.

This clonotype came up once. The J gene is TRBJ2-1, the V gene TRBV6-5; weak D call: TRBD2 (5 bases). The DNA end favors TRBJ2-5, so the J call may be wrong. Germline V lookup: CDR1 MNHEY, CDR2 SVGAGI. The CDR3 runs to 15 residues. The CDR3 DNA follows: TGTGCCAGCAGTTACTCGAGCGGCAGTAGCTTAACCCAGTACTTC. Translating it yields CASSYSSGSSLTQYF.

Here the CDR3 reads CASSTTGNYGYTF. As DNA, the CDR3 is TGCGCCAGCAGTACGACAGGCAACTATGGCTACACCTTC. The chain combines TRBV10-2 with TRBJ1-2; D perhaps matches TRBD1 (6 bases). Germline V gene sequence: CDR1 WSHSY, CDR2 SAAADI. V shed 5 bases and J shed 2 bases, with 9 bases lying between them. The CDR3 has 13 residues.

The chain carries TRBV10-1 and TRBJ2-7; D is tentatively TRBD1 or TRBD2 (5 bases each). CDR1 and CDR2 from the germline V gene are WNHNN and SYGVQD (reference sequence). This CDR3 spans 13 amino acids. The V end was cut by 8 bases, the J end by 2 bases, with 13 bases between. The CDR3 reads CASPRDGAYEQYF. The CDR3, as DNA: TGCGCCAGCCCCCGGGACGGAGCCTACGAGCAGTACTTC.

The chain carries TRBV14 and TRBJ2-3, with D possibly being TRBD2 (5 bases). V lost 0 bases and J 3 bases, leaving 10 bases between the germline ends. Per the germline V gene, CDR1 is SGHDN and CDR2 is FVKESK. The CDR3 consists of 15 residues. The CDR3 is CASSQDLRETDTQYF. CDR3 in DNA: TGTGCCAGCAGCCAAGATCTGAGGGAGACAGATACGCAGTATTTT.

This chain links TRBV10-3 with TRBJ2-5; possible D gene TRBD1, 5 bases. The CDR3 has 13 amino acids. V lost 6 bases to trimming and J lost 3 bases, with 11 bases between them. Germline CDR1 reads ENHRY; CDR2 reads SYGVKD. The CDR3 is CAIRAGPEETQYF. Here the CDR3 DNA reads TGTGCCATCAGGGCAGGGCCGGAAGAGACCCAGTACTTC.

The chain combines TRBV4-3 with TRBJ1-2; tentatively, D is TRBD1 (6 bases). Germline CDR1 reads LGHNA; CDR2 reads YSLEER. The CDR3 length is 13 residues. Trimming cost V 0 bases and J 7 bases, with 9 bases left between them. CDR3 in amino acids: CASSQEGGGGYTF. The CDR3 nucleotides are TGCGCCAGCAGCCAAGAAGGGGGAGGTGGCTACACCTTC.

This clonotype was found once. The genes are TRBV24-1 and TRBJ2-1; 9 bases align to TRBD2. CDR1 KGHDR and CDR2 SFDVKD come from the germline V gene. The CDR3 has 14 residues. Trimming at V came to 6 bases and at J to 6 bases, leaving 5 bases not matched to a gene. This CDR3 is CATSRGLAGNEQFF. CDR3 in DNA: TGTGCCACCAGTCGGGGACTAGCCGGCAATGAGCAGTTCTTC.

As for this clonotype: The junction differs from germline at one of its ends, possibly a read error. CDR3 nucleotide sequence: TGTGCCACCTCTGGAGGGAGTCTTGGCTATAATTCACCCCTCCGCTTT. Protein sequence: CATSGGSLGYNSPLRF. The genes are TRBV6-2 or TRBV6-3 and TRBJ1-6; D remains ambiguous. This CDR3 region has 16 residues. Germline V gives CDR1 MNHEY, CDR2 SVGEGT.